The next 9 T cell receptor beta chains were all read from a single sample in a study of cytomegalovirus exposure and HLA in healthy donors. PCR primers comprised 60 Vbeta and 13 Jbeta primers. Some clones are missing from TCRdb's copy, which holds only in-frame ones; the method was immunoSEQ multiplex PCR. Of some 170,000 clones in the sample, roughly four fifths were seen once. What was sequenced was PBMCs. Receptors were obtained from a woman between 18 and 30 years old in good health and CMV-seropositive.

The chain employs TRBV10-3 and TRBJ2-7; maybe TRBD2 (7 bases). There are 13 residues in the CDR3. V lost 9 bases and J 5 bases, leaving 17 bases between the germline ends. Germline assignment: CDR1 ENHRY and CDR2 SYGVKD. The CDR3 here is CAIGAGEGNEQYF. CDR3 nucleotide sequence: TGTGCCATAGGGGCAGGGGAGGGAAACGAGCAGTACTTC.

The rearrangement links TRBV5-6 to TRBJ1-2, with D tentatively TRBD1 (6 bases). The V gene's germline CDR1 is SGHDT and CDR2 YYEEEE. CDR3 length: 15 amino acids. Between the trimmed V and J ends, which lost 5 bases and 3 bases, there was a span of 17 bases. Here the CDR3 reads CASRLPQGRDYGYTF. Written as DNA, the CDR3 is TGTGCCAGCAGATTACCACAGGGCCGGGACTATGGCTACACCTTC.

DNA of the CDR3: TGTGCCAGCAGTGACAGGGCATTGGAAAAACTGTTTTTT. Translated, it gives CASSDRALEKLFF. The chain joins TRBV2 to TRBJ1-4, with D possibly matching TRBD1 (5 bases). The CDR3 is made up of 13 amino acids. The germline V gene has CDR1 SNHLY and CDR2 FYNNEI. Trimming cost V 3 bases and J 8 bases, with 10 bases left between them.

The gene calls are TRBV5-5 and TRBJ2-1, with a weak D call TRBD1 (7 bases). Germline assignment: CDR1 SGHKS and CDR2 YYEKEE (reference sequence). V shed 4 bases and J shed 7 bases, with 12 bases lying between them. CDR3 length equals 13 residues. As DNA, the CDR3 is TGTGCCAGCAGCGGGGGGACAGATAATGAGCAGTTCTTC. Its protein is CASSGGTDNEQFF.

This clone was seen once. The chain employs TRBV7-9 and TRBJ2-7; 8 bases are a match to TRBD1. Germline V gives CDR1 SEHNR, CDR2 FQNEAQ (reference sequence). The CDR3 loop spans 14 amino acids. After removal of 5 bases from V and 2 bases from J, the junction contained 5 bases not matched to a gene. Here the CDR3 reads CASSIRQGTYEQYF. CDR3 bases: TGTGCCAGCAGCATCCGACAGGGGACCTACGAGCAGTACTTC.

CDR3 protein: CASIQGPGTDTQYF. In nucleotides, the CDR3 is TGTGCCAGCATCCAGGGGCCGGGCACAGATACGCAGTATTTT. The rearrangement joins TRBV2 to TRBJ2-3; TRBD1 might be the D (6 bases). CDR1 and CDR2 (germline): SNHLY, FYNNEI. This CDR3 is built from 14 residues. V lost 7 bases and J lost 1, with 12 bases in between.

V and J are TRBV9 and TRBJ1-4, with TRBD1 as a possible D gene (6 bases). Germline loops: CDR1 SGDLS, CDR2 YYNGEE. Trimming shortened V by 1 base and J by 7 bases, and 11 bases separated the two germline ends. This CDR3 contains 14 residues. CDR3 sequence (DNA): TGTGCCAGCAGCGTAACAGGACAGCGTGAAAAACTGTTTTTT. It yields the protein CASSVTGQREKLFF.

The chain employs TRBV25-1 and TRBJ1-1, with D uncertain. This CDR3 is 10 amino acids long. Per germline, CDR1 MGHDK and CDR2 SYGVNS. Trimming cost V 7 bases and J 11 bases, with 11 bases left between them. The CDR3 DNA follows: TGTGCCAGCATGGGAGTGGGTGCTTTCTTT. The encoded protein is CASMGVGAFF.

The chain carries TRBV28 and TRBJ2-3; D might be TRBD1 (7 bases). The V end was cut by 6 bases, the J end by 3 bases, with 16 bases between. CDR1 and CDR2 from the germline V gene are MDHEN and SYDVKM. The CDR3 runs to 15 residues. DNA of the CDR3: TGTGCCAGCAGCTCAGGGGGACTCACGACAGATACGCAGTATTTT. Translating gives CASSSGGLTTDTQYF. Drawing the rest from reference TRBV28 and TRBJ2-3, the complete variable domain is DVKVTQSSRYLVKRTGEKVFLECVQDMDHENMFWYRQDPGLGLRLIYFSYDVKMKEKGDIPEGYSVSREKKERFSLILESASTNQTSMYLCASSSGGLTTDTQYFGPGTRLTVL.